Listed here are 31 T cell receptor beta chains from one sample, sequenced in a study of blood T cell repertoires in COVID-19. TCRdb's table, derived via immunoSEQ multiplex PCR, lists solely in-frame clones and lacks some. The profile shows 70,000 to 95,000 clones, approximately 78% of them singletons. Source material: peripheral blood. Receptor source: a human donor in a cohort sampled during active COVID-19.

The chain has TRBV15 and TRBJ2-5, with a tentative D call TRBD1 (5 bases). This CDR3 comprises 14 residues. From germline, CDR1 is LNHNV and CDR2 YYDKDF (reference sequence). Trimming took off 3 bases at V and 4 bases at J, with 12 bases between the two ends. The CDR3, as DNA: TGTGCCACCAGCAGGGACACCGCCCGAGAGACCCAGTACTTC. It yields the protein CATSRDTARETQYF.

This chain joins TRBV5-5 and TRBJ1-5, with D perhaps TRBD1 (5 bases). V lost 3 bases, J lost 4 bases, and 20 bases lay in between. This CDR3 has 17 residues. Germline values: CDR1 SGHKS, CDR2 YYEKEE (reference sequence). CDR3 in DNA: TGTGCCAGCAGCTATAGGGGCCTAAGTACGGTTAATCAGCCCCAGCATTTT. This codes for CASSYRGLSTVNQPQHF.

The chain employs TRBV7-2 and TRBJ2-3; 14 nucleotides match TRBD2. The germline CDR1 and CDR2 sequences are SGHTA and FQGNSA. The CDR3 totals 18 residues. After removal of 3 bases from V and 2 bases from J, the junction contained 7 bases not matched to a gene. CDR3 bases: TGTGCCAGCAGCTTCATTCGACTAGCGGGGGGGTCCACAGATACGCAGTATTTT. This codes for CASSFIRLAGGSTDTQYF.

This clone was found once. The chain employs TRBV7-9 and TRBJ2-7; unclear D gene. The CDR3 sequence is 15 residues long. Trimming removed 6 bases from V and 2 bases from J, with 17 bases in between. Germline loops: CDR1 SEHNR, CDR2 FQNEAQ (reference sequence). DNA for the CDR3: TGTGCCAGCAGTCTGTCCTACGCCGGTCCCTACGAGCAGTACTTC. It is translated as CASSLSYAGPYEQYF.

This clone came up a few times. This chain joins TRBV19 and TRBJ1-2; D might be TRBD1 (5 bases). CDR1 is LNHDA and CDR2 is SQIVND in the germline V gene (reference sequence). The CDR3 is 14 residues long. The V gene lost 0 bases and the J gene lost 4 bases, with 9 bases spanning the gap. CDR3 protein: CASSIETTAYGYTF. CDR3 nucleotide sequence: TGTGCCAGTAGTATAGAAACGACAGCCTATGGCTACACCTTC.

This chain uses TRBV3-1 (or the pseudogene TRBV3-2) with TRBJ2-7; no clear D gene. This CDR3 is 13 amino acids long. V was clipped by 4 bases and J by 4 bases, with 11 bases between them. Germline loops: CDR1 LGHDT, CDR2 YNNKEL (reference sequence). The DNA for the CDR3 is TGTGCCAGCAGCCGGCAAACTACTTACGAGCAGTACTTC. Protein: CASSRQTTYEQYF.

The chain combines TRBV4-1 with TRBJ1-1; 8 nucleotides line up with TRBD1. Germline V lookup: CDR1 MGHRA, CDR2 YSYEKL. The CDR3 runs 17 residues. Trimming took 4 bases from V and 0 from J; bases not matched to a gene: 10. CDR3 residues: CASSPTGAGGMNTEAFF. The CDR3, as DNA: TGCGCCAGCAGCCCGACAGGGGCTGGGGGCATGAACACTGAAGCTTTCTTT.

The chain couples TRBV6-5 to TRBJ2-2; TRBD2 matches 9 bases. Germline V gene data show CDR1 as MNHEY and CDR2 as SVGAGI. The CDR3 consists of 16 residues. Unmatched junction bases numbered 7, after V lost 4 bases and J lost 4 bases. CDR3 loop: CASSLGLAKSTGELFF. The CDR3, as DNA: TGTGCCAGCAGTTTGGGACTAGCAAAGAGCACCGGGGAGCTGTTTTTT.

V gene TRBV6-2 or TRBV6-3 combines with J gene TRBJ2-7; D is uncertain. Trimming shortened V by 6 bases and J by 5 bases, and 17 bases separated the two germline ends. The CDR3 has 14 residues. CDR1 MNHEY and CDR2 SVGEGT come from the germline V gene. The CDR3 protein is CASSRTRVGNEQYF. The CDR3 DNA follows: TGTGCCAGCAGCCGTACACGGGTCGGTAACGAGCAGTACTTC.

V and J are TRBV2 and TRBJ2-5, with D possibly being TRBD1 (6 bases). The CDR3 has 12 residues. Trimming pared 4 bases from V and 3 bases from J, leaving 6 bases between. CDR1 SNHLY and CDR2 FYNNEI come from the germline V gene. The CDR3 here is CASSAGEETQYF. The CDR3 region has the DNA TGTGCCAGCAGTGCAGGGGAAGAGACCCAGTACTTC.

The chain has TRBV6-4 and TRBJ1-1; D gene ambiguous. The CDR3 is 13 residues long. Trimming cost V 3 bases and J 4 bases, with 9 bases left between them. Germline V gene sequence: CDR1 MRHNA, CDR2 SNTAGT. DNA of the CDR3: TGTGCCAGCAGTGATAAGGAGAGCACTGAAGCTTTCTTT. Its protein product is CASSDKESTEAFF.

The chain joins TRBV19 to TRBJ1-2, with D unclear. V was pared by 2 bases and J by 5 bases, with 9 bases between. CDR1 LNHDA and CDR2 SQIVND come from the germline V gene (reference sequence). The CDR3 contains 13 residues. The CDR3: CASSIQTFYGYTF. In DNA, the CDR3 is TGTGCCAGTAGTATACAGACATTTTATGGCTACACCTTC. Variable domain in full (rest from reference TRBV19 and TRBJ1-2): DGGITQSPKYLFRKEGQNVTLSCEQNLNHDAMYWYRQDPGQGLRLIYYSQIVNDFQKGDIAEGYSVSREKKESFPLTVTSAQKNPTAFYLCASSIQTFYGYTFGSGTRLTVV.

V is TRBV4-1 and J is TRBJ1-2, with 10 bases identical to TRBD1. CDR1 and CDR2 from the germline V gene are MGHRA and YSYEKL. V was pared by 4 bases and J by 2 bases, with 7 bases of the junction left unmatched. The CDR3 has 16 amino acids. The CDR3 loop is CASSPPPGQGNYGYTF. DNA of the CDR3: TGCGCCAGCAGCCCCCCGCCGGGACAGGGGAACTATGGCTACACCTTC.

The chain recombines TRBV6-2 or TRBV6-3 with TRBJ2-7; 11 positions agree with TRBD2. This CDR3 has 16 residues. The ends lost 5 bases at V and 2 bases at J; junction bases unmatched: 8. Germline CDR1 MNHEY, CDR2 SVGEGT. This chain's CDR3 is CASSDPFSGGAYEQYF. The CDR3 coding sequence is TGTGCCAGCAGTGACCCCTTTAGCGGGGGGGCCTACGAGCAGTACTTC.

The chain combines TRBV6-5 with TRBJ2-7, with D possibly TRBD1 on 5 matching bases. Germline V CDR1 and CDR2: MNHEY, SVGAGI. Trimming shortened V by 2 bases and J by 0 bases, and 8 bases separated the two germline ends. CDR3 length: 14 amino acids. CDR3 residues: CASSYGASSYEQYF. Here the CDR3 DNA reads TGTGCCAGCAGTTACGGGGCCAGCTCCTACGAGCAGTACTTC.

V gene TRBV5-1 combines with J gene TRBJ2-5; 9 bases agree with TRBD1. The V segment lost 1 base and the J segment 5 bases; nucleotides outside the gene matches: 6. This CDR3 is built from 15 residues. Germline CDR1 SGHRS, CDR2 YFSETQ. DNA of the CDR3: TGCGCCAGCAGCTTGTACAGGGGGCGCGGGGAGACCCAGTACTTC. It specifies CASSLYRGRGETQYF.

This sequence joins TRBV5-1 and TRBJ1-1; the D gene is possibly TRBD1 (5 bases). The CDR3 covers 15 residues. V was cut by 3 bases and J by 1 base, with 13 bases left in between. The germline CDR1 and CDR2 sequences are SGHRS and YFSETQ. CDR3 nucleotide sequence: TGCGCCAGCAGCTCCCTAGGGCAGGGGAACACTGAAGCTTTCTTT. Protein product: CASSSLGQGNTEAFF.

This clone was seen just once. CDR3 coding DNA: TGTGCCAGCAGCCCCGGTGGAGGCCGGCTGACTGAAGCTTTCTTT. It yields the protein CASSPGGGRLTEAFF. The J gene is TRBJ1-1, the V gene TRBV2, with D unclear. CDR1 and CDR2 (germline): SNHLY, FYNNEI. This CDR3 spans 15 amino acids. The V gene lost 6 bases and the J gene lost 5 bases, with 19 bases spanning the gap.

This clone was seen more than once but under ten times. The gene calls are TRBV18 and TRBJ1-2; TRBD1 matches at 8 bases. The CDR3 loop spans 14 amino acids. V gave up 3 bases and J gave up 6 bases; unmatched junction bases: 6. CDR1 and CDR2 from the germline V gene are KGHSH and LQKENI. The CDR3 is CASSPDRGGDGYTF. The CDR3 nucleotides read TGTGCCAGCTCACCTGACAGGGGCGGAGATGGCTACACCTTC.

The chain carries TRBV14 and TRBJ2-5; D call uncertain. This CDR3 is built from 12 residues. The germline V gene has CDR1 SGHDN and CDR2 FVKESK. Deletions cut 1 base from V and 7 bases from J, with 7 bases between. CDR3 bases: TGTGCCAGCAGCCAAGTCGTTTGGACCCAGTACTTC. Protein: CASSQVVWTQYF.

There are many counts of this clone. The chain joins TRBV6-5 to TRBJ2-6; 7 bases line up with TRBD1. Germline loops: CDR1 MNHEY, CDR2 SVGAGI. The CDR3 length is 13 residues. The V and J ends lost 10 bases and 2 bases, in that order; junction bases with no gene match: 2. The CDR3 region is CANQGAGANVLTF. The DNA of the CDR3 is TGTGCCAACCAGGGGGCTGGGGCCAACGTCCTGACTTTC.

This rearrangement joins TRBV30 to TRBJ2-5, with TRBD2 identical over 15 bases. Germline trimming cut 0 bases from V and 4 bases from J; bases unmatched to any gene: 12. The CDR3 is made up of 19 amino acids. Looked up from germline, CDR1 is GTSNPN and CDR2 is SVGIG (reference sequence). The CDR3 DNA is TGTGCCTGGAGTGTCCGGACTAGCGGGGGGGCTGGTTTGGGAGAGACCCAGTACTTC. Translated, it gives CAWSVRTSGGAGLGETQYF.

The CDR3 coding sequence is TGTGCCAGTAGGGCCGACAGACTCACCGGGGAGCTGTTTTTT. Translated: CASRADRLTGELFF. V and J are TRBV19 and TRBJ2-2, with D possibly TRBD1 on 5 matching bases. Deletions cut 6 bases from V and 4 bases from J, with 12 bases between. The CDR3 runs to 14 residues. Germline V CDR1 and CDR2: LNHDA, SQIVND (reference sequence). The full variable domain, its missing parts supplied by reference TRBV19 and TRBJ2-2, is DGGITQSPKYLFRKEGQNVTLSCEQNLNHDAMYWYRQDPGQGLRLIYYSQIVNDFQKGDIAEGYSVSREKKESFPLTVTSAQKNPTAFYLCASRADRLTGELFFGEGSRLTVL.

This clone has just one count. The gene calls are TRBV7-2 and TRBJ2-4; D possibly corresponds to TRBD1 (5 bases). Germline V gene lookup returns CDR1 SGHTA and CDR2 FQGNSA. Trimming removed 5 bases from V and 2 bases from J, with 10 bases in between. The CDR3 covers 14 residues. For the CDR3, the DNA is TGTGCCAGCAGCGCCCAGGGTACCAAAAACATTCAGTACTTC. Its translation is CASSAQGTKNIQYF.

This sequence joins TRBV7-2 and TRBJ1-6, with D maybe TRBD1 (5 bases). The CDR3 length is 15 residues. The germline CDR1 and CDR2 sequences are SGHTA and FQGNSA. The V and J ends lost 3 bases and 8 bases respectively, with 14 bases between them. CDR3 residues: CASSFPSGRYSPLHF. The CDR3, as DNA: TGTGCCAGCAGCTTCCCCTCAGGGAGGTATTCACCCCTCCACTTT.

V usage is TRBV7-3 and J usage is TRBJ2-1; 11 positions agree with TRBD2. The length of the CDR3 is 17 residues. The germline gives CDR1 SGHTA, CDR2 FQGTGA. Unmatched junction bases numbered 6, after V lost 5 bases and J lost 0 bases. The chain's CDR3 is CASSPSSGGSSYNEQFF. As DNA, the CDR3 is TGTGCCAGCAGCCCCTCTAGCGGGGGGAGCTCCTACAATGAGCAGTTCTTC.

The chain joins TRBV5-1 to TRBJ1-2, with 9 bases fitting TRBD1. Germline V gene data show CDR1 as SGHRS and CDR2 as YFSETQ. The CDR3 has 15 residues. V trimming: 4 bases; J trimming: 1 base; junction bases outside the gene matches: 5. The CDR3 loop is CASSRTGDNNYGYTF. CDR3 sequence (DNA): TGCGCCAGCAGCCGGACAGGGGATAATAACTATGGCTACACCTTC.

The V and J genes are TRBV7-2 and TRBJ2-3, with TRBD2 identical over 8 bases. From germline, CDR1 is SGHTA and CDR2 FQGNSA. The trim removed 5 bases at V and 2 bases at J, leaving 15 bases unmatched. This CDR3 comprises 18 residues. The CDR3 loop is CASSPVPLSGVTTDTQYF. CDR3 in DNA: TGTGCCAGCAGCCCTGTGCCCCTTAGCGGGGTGACCACAGATACGCAGTATTTT.

This rearrangement joins TRBV28 to TRBJ1-5; possibly TRBD1 for D (5 bases). Trimming shortened V by 6 bases and J by 3 bases, and 15 bases separated the two germline ends. The CDR3 consists of 15 residues. CDR1 MDHEN and CDR2 SYDVKM come from the germline V gene. CDR3 residues: CASRERQGLNQPQHF. CDR3 nucleotides: TGTGCCAGCAGGGAAAGGCAGGGACTCAATCAGCCCCAGCATTTT.

The chain couples TRBV5-1 to TRBJ1-4; D is undetermined. This CDR3 has 14 residues. The V end lost 4 bases, the J end lost 0 bases, and 7 bases lay between the germline ends. Per the germline V gene, CDR1 is SGHRS and CDR2 is YFSETQ. CDR3 amino acids: CASSPGATNEKLFF. In DNA form, the CDR3 reads TGCGCCAGCAGCCCGGGAGCAACTAATGAAAAACTGTTTTTT.

The chain combines TRBV5-1 with TRBJ1-6; TRBD1 agrees at 10 bases. The ends lost 4 bases at V and 9 bases at J; junction bases unmatched: 4. The CDR3 runs 14 residues. Germline V gene data show CDR1 as SGHRS and CDR2 as YFSETQ. The CDR3 here is CASSNGQGGSPLHF. DNA of the CDR3: TGCGCCAGCAGCAACGGACAGGGGGGTTCACCCCTCCACTTT.